This T cell receptor beta chain originates from a study of blood T cell repertoires in COVID-19 (TCRdb year 2020). Study-wide context: The collaborator samples originated in the United States, Italy and Spain and spanned the acute and convalescent phases of COVID-19. The material from the prospective study consisted of cDNA or gDNA derived from T cells, B-cell-depleted T cells, or PBMCs. The dataset comprised deeply sampled blood TCRbeta repertoires from subjects exposed to, actively infected with, or recovered from COVID-19. A freely available public database, intended as a resource for researchers studying the immune response to SARS-CoV-2, is where the repertoires were released. Samples were obtained from the ongoing ImmuneRACE study (first 160 participants) and from about 1,300 subjects provided by 6 global collaborators. The sample metadata nearly always contained a de-identified subject ID, COVID-19 status, age in years and sex. Where available, HLA class I and class II types were obtained from metadata supplied by the sample provider rather than from assay-based typing. Study-wide findings and limitations: The amount of clinical and demographic metadata varied by source and participant and was provided uncurated.

The germline V gene (reference sequence) yields GTSNPN for CDR1 and SVGIG for CDR2. V is pared back by 4 bases and J by 3 bases, with 13 bases lying between the germline termini. The CDR3, cysteine through phenylalanine, is 13 amino acids long. Kept here is only the CDR3 DNA, which spans 39 bases and is read in frame from base 1. The immunoSEQ Assay, a bias-controlled multiplex PCR, was used to amplify TCRbeta CDR3 regions from genomic DNA. The authors' analysis ran thus. Nucleated cell counts per sample were estimated from amplification of reference gene primers within the assay. Sequence reads were collapsed and filtered to measure the absolute abundance of every unique TCRbeta CDR3 rearrangement. For each sample, productive Simpson clonality was calculated as the square root of Simpson's diversity index across productive rearrangements. Drawn from immuneACCESS, this table holds only the in-frame rearrangements with V and J called that TCRdb kept. Clones are partly lost; checked studies trace under half to an unresolved V gene and leave the rest unexplained. The V and J calls and clone size are taken from that table; D and trimming were inferred from the DNA. The sample table shows approximately 210,000 clones, and roughly four fifths are seen once. Of the sample, roughly 12% falls within the top ten clones.

Collaborating institutions collected whole blood in K2EDTA tubes following their own protocols. Collaborator samples were shipped for TCRbeta analysis as frozen whole blood, isolated PBMCs, or DNA extracted from either sample type. Note on this clone: Which antigen it targets is not known. No base quality values were provided; no much bigger clone lies one nucleotide off.

This TCR came from a woman between 40 and 55 years old with acute or convalescent COVID-19. This chain joins TRBV30 to TRBJ2-7; a weak D assignment points to TRBD1 (5 bases agree). The sequenced sample was peripheral blood. CDR3 sequence: CAWTRQRLYEQYF. The sequenced DNA is TGTGCCTGGACGCGACAGCGACTCTACGAGCAGTACTTC.